This T cell receptor beta chain was identified in a study of a mutant IDH1 vaccine in newly diagnosed glioma. Some clones are missing from TCRdb's copy, which holds only in-frame ones; the method was immunoSEQ multiplex PCR. Altogether under 90,000 clones are present, around 79% being singletons, with the ten largest covering roughly 8%. V gave up 9 bases and J gave up 3 bases, with 22 bases separating them. The CDR3 spans 16 residues. CDR1 SGHTS and CDR2 YDEGEE come from the germline V gene. Noted time point: baseline, week 1 (first vaccination visit). Treatment specified: pre-vaccination baseline after standard-of-care therapy.

The sequences come from PBMCs, collected from a glioma patient treated with radiotherapy, temozolomide or both. The sequence derives from a man aged 45 to 65 with glioma. The gene calls are TRBV5-8 and TRBJ1-3; D gene uncertain. CDR3 nucleotide sequence: TGTGCCACCTACTTCCTCCCTGGCAGGAGTGGAAACACCATATATTTT. Translation: CATYFLPGRSGNTIYF.